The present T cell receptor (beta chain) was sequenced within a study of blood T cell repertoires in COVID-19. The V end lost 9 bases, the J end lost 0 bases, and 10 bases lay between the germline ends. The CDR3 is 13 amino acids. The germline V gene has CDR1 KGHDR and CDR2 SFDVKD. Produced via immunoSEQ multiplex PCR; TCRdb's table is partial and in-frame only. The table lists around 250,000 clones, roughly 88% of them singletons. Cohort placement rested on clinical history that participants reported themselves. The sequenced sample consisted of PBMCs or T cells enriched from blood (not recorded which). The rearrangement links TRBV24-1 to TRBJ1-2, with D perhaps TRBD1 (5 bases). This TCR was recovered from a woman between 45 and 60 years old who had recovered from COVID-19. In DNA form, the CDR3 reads TGTGCCACCGTTAGACAGCCTAACTATGGCTACACCTTC. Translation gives CATVRQPNYGYTF.